This is a list of T cell receptor beta chains from one sample in a study of a mutant IDH1 vaccine in newly diagnosed glioma. Antigens for these TCRs are unknown. Clones were sequenced by immunoSEQ multiplex PCR, and TCRdb holds only the in-frame ones, with some missing. Of about 20,000 clones listed, roughly four fifths are singletons. The starting material was PBMCs, obtained from a glioma patient whose treatment included an IDH1 peptide vaccine. Every receptor here comes from a man aged 25 to 40 with glioma. Each CDR3 is given without its conserved first and last residue. The order of the fields is D gene, J gene, V gene, CDR3 protein. D genes are given only for firm matches.

TRBD2 | TRBJ2-3 | TRBV4-1 | ASSRRTSGSPDTQY
. | TRBJ1-2 | TRBV7-2 | ASSLNLGSGYT
. | TRBJ1-4 | TRBV30 | AWSVGRGEKLF
TRBD2 | TRBJ2-1 | TRBV7-9 | ASSQSGGDYNEQF
. | TRBJ2-3 | TRBV18 | ASSPPLEREGVDTQY
. | TRBJ1-5 | TRBV6-5 | ASSDRFMQPQH
TRBD1 | TRBJ1-1 | TRBV6-1 | ASSASQGARTEAF
TRBD2 | TRBJ2-5 | TRBV5-4 | ASTWGAGENQETQY
. | TRBJ2-2 | TRBV18 | ASSPPVTGELF
TRBD2 | TRBJ2-1 | TRBV30 | AWSGIAGGPVSYNEQF
. | TRBJ2-7 | TRBV19 | ASSSGTASYEQY
. | TRBJ1-1 | TRBV18 | ASSLDNTEAF
. | TRBJ2-7 | TRBV5-1 | ASSLGREGSYEQY
TRBD1 | TRBJ1-3 | TRBV5-6 | ASSFQGRGRVGNTIY
. | TRBJ2-7 | TRBV5-1 | ASSLEGVYEQY
. | TRBJ2-7 | TRBV7-9 | ASSLEGLGQY
. | TRBJ2-7 | TRBV5-1 | ASSLTRWNSYEQY
. | TRBJ2-1 | TRBV29-1 | SLLGASSYNEQF
. | TRBJ2-1 | TRBV6-1 | ASSGGQLSLTLAYNEQF
. | TRBJ2-6 | TRBV6-5 | ASWRSGANVLT
TRBD2 | TRBJ2-1 | TRBV6-6 | ASRPTSGDYNEQF
TRBD2 | TRBJ2-1 | TRBV5-1 | ASSLSGGDEQF